This passage covers 14 T cell receptor beta chains from one sample sequenced in a study of spatial heterogeneity in lung cancer. TCRdb fed the 5' RACE reads into MiXCR, producing one record per CDR3 protein. This table holds fewer than 7,000 distinct CDR3 sequences, roughly 8.3% found once. The time point denotes: sample taken at primary tumor resection. Source: normal lung tissue next to the tumor, taken at surgery. All receptors come from a female donor with early-stage non-small cell lung cancer.

This clonotype showed up many times. This rearrangement joins TRBV7-9 to TRBJ1-4; no clear D gene. This CDR3 is built from 16 residues. Germline loops: CDR1 SEHNR, CDR2 FQNEAQ (reference sequence). V gave up 3 bases and J gave up 0 bases, with 11 bases separating them. In nucleotides, the CDR3 is TGTGCCAGCAGCTTCCTGATGCCTGCAACTAATGAAAAACTGTTTTTT. Amino acids: CASSFLMPATNEKLFF.

Within the sample, this clonotype is medium-sized. The chain is built from TRBV27 and TRBJ1-1; no firm D call. The CDR3 totals 13 residues. The germline CDR1 and CDR2 sequences are MNHEY and SMNVEV (reference sequence). Deletions cut 8 bases from V and 7 bases from J, with 17 bases between. CDR3 nucleotide sequence: TGTGCCAGCCGGCCGGCCGATTTGCGTGAAGCTTTCTTT. This sequence encodes CASRPADLREAFF.

This clonotype was seen ten or more times. The chain carries TRBV7-2 and TRBJ2-1; possibly TRBD1 or TRBD2 for D (5 bases each). Germline V lookup: CDR1 SGHTA, CDR2 FQGNSA. This CDR3 comprises 12 residues. With 3 bases removed from V and 8 bases from J, the gap between germline ends came to 8 bases. Here the CDR3 reads CASSLRGYEQFF. The CDR3 DNA reads TGTGCCAGCAGCTTGAGGGGATATGAGCAGTTCTTC. The full variable domain, its missing parts supplied by reference TRBV7-2 and TRBJ2-1, is GAGVSQSPSNKVTEKGKDVELRCDPISGHTALYWYRQSLGQGLEFLIYFQGNSAPDKSGLPSDRFSAERTGGSVSTLTIQRTQQEDSAVYLCASSLRGYEQFFGPGTRLTVL.

Sample share makes this clonotype medium-sized. The V and J genes are TRBV4-3 and TRBJ1-5, with D unclear. The CDR3 extends over 13 amino acids. Trimming took off 0 bases at V and 3 bases at J, with 3 bases between the two ends. In germline, CDR1 is LGHNA, CDR2 YSLEER. CDR3 residues: CASSQDLNQPQHF. The CDR3 DNA is TGCGCCAGCAGCCAAGATCTCAATCAGCCCCAGCATTTT.

This clonotype came up many times. V gene TRBV20-1 combines with J gene TRBJ2-3, with D possibly matching TRBD1 (6 bases). Germline V gene data show CDR1 as DFQATT and CDR2 as SNEGSKA (reference sequence). There are 11 residues in the CDR3. V was clipped by 4 bases and J by 4 bases, with 6 bases between them. The CDR3 DNA sequence: TGCAGTGCTAAGGGGGCAGATACGCAGTATTTT. Translation gives CSAKGADTQYF.

There are many counts of this clonotype. The J gene is TRBJ2-1, the V gene TRBV19; 10 bases map to TRBD2. Germline CDR1 and CDR2: LNHDA and SQIVND (reference sequence). V lost 4 bases and J lost 8; bases outside the gene matches: 11. This CDR3 is built from 16 residues. The CDR3 here is CASSTPGLARRDEQFF. The CDR3 coding sequence is TGTGCCAGTAGTACTCCGGGACTAGCGAGGCGCGATGAGCAGTTCTTC. Combining the CDR3 with reference TRBV19 and TRBJ2-1 gives the whole variable domain DGGITQSPKYLFRKEGQNVTLSCEQNLNHDAMYWYRQDPGQGLRLIYYSQIVNDFQKGDIAEGYSVSREKKESFPLTVTSAQKNPTAFYLCASSTPGLARRDEQFFGPGTRLTVL.

At least ten counts were recorded for this clonotype. This sequence joins TRBV9 and TRBJ2-1; TRBD2 might be the D (7 bases). Germline values: CDR1 SGDLS, CDR2 YYNGEE. V dropped 0 bases and J dropped 3 bases, with 13 bases sitting between them. There are 16 residues in the CDR3. The DNA of the CDR3 is TGTGCCAGCAGCGTAGCCGGACAGCGGGGCTACAATGAGCAGTTCTTC. It encodes CASSVAGQRGYNEQFF.

This clonotype is medium-sized (0.01 to 0.1%). DNA of the CDR3: TGCAGTGCTACTAACCCGGGACTAGCGAAGGATACGCAGTATTTT. Protein: CSATNPGLAKDTQYF. J is TRBJ2-3 and V is TRBV20-1; 10 bases fit TRBD2. V dropped 4 bases and J dropped 6; count of bases not matched to a gene: 10. Germline loops: CDR1 DFQATT, CDR2 SNEGSKA (reference sequence). The CDR3 totals 15 residues.

By share, this clonotype ranks as medium-sized. The chain links TRBV7-9 to TRBJ1-5; a weak D match, TRBD1 (6 bases). CDR1 is SEHNR, CDR2 FQNEAQ, per germline (reference sequence). The V and J ends lost 6 bases and 0 bases respectively, with 18 bases between them. The CDR3 sequence is 17 residues long. The CDR3 DNA reads TGTGCCAGCAGGTATGGCCCAGGGGATATTAGCAATCAGCCCCAGCATTTT. Translated: CASRYGPGDISNQPQHF.

By frequency in the sample, this clonotype is medium-sized. This chain links TRBV7-3 with TRBJ2-6; D remains unclear. V was clipped by 3 bases and J by 4 bases, with 7 bases between them. In germline, CDR1 is SGHTA, CDR2 FQGTGA. The CDR3 loop spans 14 amino acids. CDR3: CASSFATGANVLTF. CDR3 nucleotides: TGTGCCAGCAGCTTCGCGACCGGGGCCAACGTCCTGACTTTC.

There are a few counts of this clonotype. This chain joins TRBV5-4 and TRBJ2-3; maybe TRBD2 (6 bases). Germline values: CDR1 SGHNT, CDR2 YYREEE (reference sequence). The CDR3 runs 16 residues. V was cut by 2 bases and J by 4 bases, with 17 bases left in between. The CDR3 DNA reads as TGTGCCAGCAGCTTTGCGGGGCGGGTAGGGGCAGATACGCAGTATTTT. Its protein is CASSFAGRVGADTQYF.

This chain links TRBV5-4 with TRBJ2-5; 10 positions match TRBD2. The J segment lost 0 bases and the V segment lost 3 bases, leaving 5 bases of the junction unmatched. The V gene's germline CDR1 is SGHNT and CDR2 YYREEE (reference sequence). The length of the CDR3 is 16 residues. The CDR3 bases are TGTGCCAGCAGCTCCCGACTAGCGGGTAACCAAGAGACCCAGTACTTC. Protein product: CASSSRLAGNQETQYF.

The gene calls are TRBV7-2 and TRBJ1-2; TRBD1 might be the D (6 bases). Trimming took off 1 base at V and 8 bases at J, with 11 bases between the two ends. The CDR3 is made up of 13 amino acids. CDR1 is SGHTA, CDR2 FQGNSA, per germline. The CDR3 nucleotides read TGTGCCAGCAGCTTAGGGACAGAATTCGGCTACACCTTC. Protein product: CASSLGTEFGYTF.

This clonotype was counted a single time. A clone one base away is much larger, so this may be a read error. The chain recombines TRBV29-1 with TRBJ1-4, with D perhaps matching TRBD1 (5 bases). CDR3 size: 12 residues. V lost 4 bases and J lost 9, with 12 bases in between. Germline CDR1 SQVTM, CDR2 ANQGSEA. CDR3 amino acids: CSVGDQNKKLFF. The CDR3 nucleotides are TGCAGCGTTGGGGACCAAAATAAAAAACTGTTTTTT.